The sample holds a few counts of the clone carrying this T cell receptor beta chain. This sample includes further DNA sequences coding for the same CDR3. The data stem from a study of T cells after posttransplantation cyclophosphamide. Per germline, CDR1 MNHNY and CDR2 SVGAGI (reference sequence). The V end was cut by 5 bases, the J end by 9 bases, with 8 bases between. The CDR3 is made up of 11 amino acids. Clones were read by immunoSEQ multiplex PCR, and TCRdb kept only the in-frame ones, dropping some. The data contain 13,000 to 15,000 clones, approximately 73% of them singletons. This TCR was recovered from a man over 45. Sequenced sample: memory CD4+ T cells sorted from PBMCs. The chain uses TRBV6-6 and TRBJ1-5, with no clear D. For the CDR3, the DNA is TGTGCCAGCAGTCAAGGGAGGCCCCAGCATTTT. Its translation: CASSQGRPQHF.